The rows below give T cell receptor beta chains drawn from one sample of a study of T cells in Graves' hyperthyroidism and ophthalmopathy. TCRdb re-analysed the multiplex PCR reads in MiXCR, keeping a single row per CDR3 protein. The sample has 700,000 to 850,000 distinct CDR3 sequences; just over 35% are singletons. Specimen: blood. All receptors come from a woman aged 40-49 years with Graves' hyperthyroidism. Both conserved end residues are part of each CDR3. Fields, in order: D gene, V gene, clone size, J gene, CDR3 protein, CDR3 DNA. The D gene is left open where the match is weak. Size values are once, few and many counts, or a class for expanded clones, and some rows have none.

d_gene: -; v_gene: TRBV11-2; abundance: many; j_gene: TRBJ1-2; CDR3aa: CASSPENGTF; CDR3nt: TGTGCCAGCAGTCCCGAGAATGGCACCTTC
d_gene: TRBD1; v_gene: TRBV2; abundance: few; j_gene: TRBJ1-6; CDR3aa: CASSEGQHNSPLHF; CDR3nt: TGTGCCAGCAGTGAGGGACAGCATAATTCACCCCTCCACTTT
d_gene: -; v_gene: TRBV7-2; abundance: many; j_gene: TRBJ1-6; CDR3aa: CATLRTGPVRNNSPLHF; CDR3nt: TGTGCCACCCTACGAACAGGGCCCGTTAGGAATAATTCACCCCTCCACTTT
d_gene: -; v_gene: TRBV19; abundance: -; j_gene: TRBJ1-1; CDR3aa: CASRNPGDTEAFF; CDR3nt: TGTGCCAGTAGGAACCCTGGGGACACTGAAGCTTTCTTT
d_gene: TRBD1; v_gene: TRBV7-9; abundance: many; j_gene: TRBJ1-1; CDR3aa: CASSTLTGGLQAFF; CDR3nt: TGTGCCAGCAGCACGCTGACAGGGGGCTTACAAGCTTTCTTT
d_gene: -; v_gene: TRBV5-6; abundance: many; j_gene: TRBJ1-2; CDR3aa: CASSLVGGSPNYGYTF; CDR3nt: TGTGCCAGCAGCTTGGTCGGGGGCAGTCCGAACTATGGCTACACCTTC
d_gene: -; v_gene: TRBV15; abundance: many; j_gene: TRBJ1-5; CDR3aa: CATSKFDSNQPQHF; CDR3nt: TGTGCCACCAGCAAGTTCGATAGCAATCAGCCCCAGCATTTT
d_gene: -; v_gene: TRBV7-7; abundance: -; j_gene: TRBJ2-2; CDR3aa: CAGSLKRGSGELFF; CDR3nt: TGTGCTGGCAGCTTGAAGAGGGGGAGCGGGGAGCTGTTTTTT
d_gene: -; v_gene: TRBV19; abundance: many; j_gene: TRBJ2-5; CDR3aa: CASSIRGTQYF; CDR3nt: TGTGCCAGTAGTATAAGGGGGACCCAGTACTTC
d_gene: TRBD2; v_gene: TRBV15; abundance: -; j_gene: TRBJ2-3; CDR3aa: CATSRAEREWADTQYF; CDR3nt: TGTGCCACCAGCAGAGCGGAGCGGGAGTGGGCAGATACGCAGTATTTT
d_gene: -; v_gene: TRBV10-3; abundance: -; j_gene: TRBJ1-5; CDR3aa: CAISPRDRPGNQPQHF; CDR3nt: TGTGCCATCAGTCCGAGGGACCGGCCAGGGAATCAGCCCCAGCATTTT
d_gene: -; v_gene: TRBV6-2/TRBV6-3; abundance: -; j_gene: TRBJ1-5; CDR3aa: CASSEERAQHF; CDR3nt: TGTGCCAGCAGCGAGGAGAGGGCCCAGCATTTT
d_gene: -; v_gene: TRBV11-1; abundance: -; j_gene: TRBJ2-1; CDR3aa: CASSLAGGNEQFF; CDR3nt: TGTGCCAGCAGCTTAGCAGGGGGAAATGAGCAGTTCTTC
d_gene: TRBD1; v_gene: TRBV10-3; abundance: -; j_gene: TRBJ2-7; CDR3aa: CAITWTGSYEQYF; CDR3nt: TGTGCCATCACATGGACAGGGAGCTACGAGCAGTACTTC
d_gene: TRBD1; v_gene: TRBV19; abundance: many; j_gene: TRBJ1-6; CDR3aa: CASSLTGTGNSPLHF; CDR3nt: TGTGCCAGTAGTTTGACCGGGACAGGGAATTCACCCCTCCACTTT
d_gene: -; v_gene: TRBV28; abundance: -; j_gene: TRBJ2-5; CDR3aa: CASSSIAAQETQYF; CDR3nt: TGTGCCAGCAGTTCGATCGCCGCCCAAGAGACCCAGTACTTC
d_gene: -; v_gene: TRBV19; abundance: few; j_gene: TRBJ2-2; CDR3aa: CASGPKGELFF; CDR3nt: TGTGCCAGTGGGCCTAAGGGGGAGCTGTTTTTT
d_gene: TRBD1; v_gene: TRBV15; abundance: -; j_gene: TRBJ1-2; CDR3aa: CATSRTSTGDTRGYTF; CDR3nt: TGTGCCACCAGCAGAACCTCGACAGGGGATACGCGCGGCTACACCTTC
d_gene: -; v_gene: TRBV6-6; abundance: -; j_gene: TRBJ2-6; CDR3aa: CASSYSSGAGGDSGANVLTF; CDR3nt: TGTGCCAGCAGTTACTCATCCGGCGCAGGTGGGGACTCTGGGGCCAACGTCCTGACTTTC
d_gene: -; v_gene: TRBV12-3/TRBV12-4; abundance: many; j_gene: TRBJ1-1; CDR3aa: CASSQGLYTEAFF; CDR3nt: TGTGCCAGCAGCCAGGGCTTGTACACTGAAGCTTTCTTT
d_gene: -; v_gene: TRBV19; abundance: -; j_gene: TRBJ1-2; CDR3aa: CASSIADRNYGYTF; CDR3nt: TGTGCCAGTAGTATCGCCGACCGTAACTATGGCTACACCTTC
d_gene: TRBD1; v_gene: TRBV20-1; abundance: many; j_gene: TRBJ2-7; CDR3aa: CSARTGLNEQYF; CDR3nt: TGCAGTGCTAGGACAGGGCTAAACGAGCAGTACTTC
d_gene: -; v_gene: TRBV7-2; abundance: many; j_gene: TRBJ1-4; CDR3aa: CASSPSTGLRKLFF; CDR3nt: TGTGCCAGCAGCCCGTCGACAGGCCTGCGAAAACTGTTTTTT
d_gene: TRBD1; v_gene: TRBV6-1; abundance: -; j_gene: TRBJ1-1; CDR3aa: CASISGTDTEAFF; CDR3nt: TGTGCCAGCATCAGTGGGACAGACACTGAAGCTTTCTTT
d_gene: -; v_gene: TRBV6-2/TRBV6-3; abundance: few; j_gene: TRBJ1-2; CDR3aa: CASSYNSQGIYGYTF; CDR3nt: TGTGCCAGCAGTTACAACTCCCAGGGGATCTATGGCTACACCTTC
d_gene: -; v_gene: TRBV29-1; abundance: many; j_gene: TRBJ1-1; CDR3aa: CSAAPDRSGGTEAFF; CDR3nt: TGCAGCGCCGCCCCTGACAGGTCCGGGGGGACTGAAGCTTTCTTT
d_gene: TRBD1; v_gene: TRBV11-2; abundance: many; j_gene: TRBJ2-5; CDR3aa: CASSRDRLSETQYF; CDR3nt: TGTGCCAGCAGCCGGGACAGGCTCTCAGAGACCCAGTACTTC
d_gene: -; v_gene: TRBV9; abundance: many; j_gene: TRBJ1-6; CDR3aa: CASSVGDRDYNSPLHF; CDR3nt: TGTGCCAGCAGCGTAGGTGATAGGGACTATAATTCACCCCTCCACTTT
d_gene: -; v_gene: TRBV7-2; abundance: -; j_gene: TRBJ1-4; CDR3aa: CASSDSGVNEELFF; CDR3nt: TGTGCCAGCAGTGATTCAGGGGTTAATGAAGAACTGTTTTTT
d_gene: TRBD2; v_gene: TRBV5-8; abundance: -; j_gene: TRBJ2-7; CDR3aa: CASSLDPAGKSYEQYF; CDR3nt: TGTGCCAGCAGCTTGGATCCAGCGGGAAAATCCTACGAGCAGTACTTC
d_gene: -; v_gene: TRBV7-8; abundance: -; j_gene: TRBJ1-2; CDR3aa: CASSLYATRNYGYTF; CDR3nt: TGTGCCAGCAGCCTTTACGCGACACGGAACTATGGCTACACCTTC
d_gene: -; v_gene: TRBV5-6; abundance: -; j_gene: TRBJ2-5; CDR3aa: CASSRGDIEETQYF; CDR3nt: TGTGCCAGCAGCCGCGGAGACATAGAAGAGACCCAGTACTTC
d_gene: -; v_gene: TRBV29-1; abundance: -; j_gene: TRBJ2-5; CDR3aa: CSLQGVRGLETQYF; CDR3nt: TGCAGCTTACAGGGAGTCCGCGGATTGGAGACCCAGTACTTC
d_gene: -; v_gene: TRBV9; abundance: many; j_gene: TRBJ2-5; CDR3aa: CASSVSAGEETQYF; CDR3nt: TGTGCCAGCAGCGTATCGGCAGGGGAAGAGACCCAGTACTTC
d_gene: TRBD1; v_gene: TRBV7-2; abundance: many; j_gene: TRBJ1-4; CDR3aa: CASSLGQGVGKLFF; CDR3nt: TGTGCCAGCAGCTTAGGGCAGGGGGTCGGAAAACTGTTTTTT
d_gene: TRBD1; v_gene: TRBV24-1; abundance: -; j_gene: TRBJ2-1; CDR3aa: CATSDGRTGVSDEQFF; CDR3nt: TGTGCCACCAGTGATGGCCGGACAGGGGTTAGTGATGAGCAGTTCTTC
d_gene: -; v_gene: TRBV10-3; abundance: -; j_gene: TRBJ2-3; CDR3aa: CAISEAVTQYF; CDR3nt: TGTGCCATCAGTGAAGCGGTAACGCAGTATTTT
d_gene: TRBD2; v_gene: TRBV7-8; abundance: many; j_gene: TRBJ2-5; CDR3aa: CASSQASGGYQETQYF; CDR3nt: TGTGCCAGCAGCCAAGCAAGCGGGGGATACCAAGAGACCCAGTACTTC
d_gene: -; v_gene: TRBV6-5; abundance: -; j_gene: TRBJ2-6; CDR3aa: CASSSPGADVLTF; CDR3nt: TGTGCCAGCAGTTCCCCCGGGGCCGACGTCCTGACTTTC
d_gene: TRBD1; v_gene: TRBV6-5; abundance: few; j_gene: TRBJ1-2; CDR3aa: CASSYSSAPQGGGYTF; CDR3nt: TGTGCCAGCAGTTACTCCTCGGCTCCCCAGGGGGGTGGCTACACCTTC
d_gene: TRBD1; v_gene: TRBV20-1; abundance: many; j_gene: TRBJ1-1; CDR3aa: CSARTGWNEAFF; CDR3nt: TGCAGTGCTCGGACAGGGTGGAATGAAGCTTTCTTT
d_gene: TRBD1; v_gene: TRBV20-1; abundance: -; j_gene: TRBJ1-2; CDR3aa: CSARVGTVGTGRYGYTF; CDR3nt: TGCAGTGCTAGAGTAGGGACCGTCGGGACAGGGCGCTATGGCTACACCTTC
d_gene: -; v_gene: TRBV7-2; abundance: -; j_gene: TRBJ1-5; CDR3aa: CASSLGGQDNQPQHF; CDR3nt: TGTGCCAGCAGCTTAGGGGGACAAGACAATCAGCCCCAGCATTTT
d_gene: -; v_gene: TRBV6-5; abundance: -; j_gene: TRBJ1-5; CDR3aa: CASARDWGNQPQHF; CDR3nt: TGTGCCAGCGCCCGGGACTGGGGCAATCAGCCCCAGCATTTT
d_gene: TRBD1; v_gene: TRBV15; abundance: -; j_gene: TRBJ1-6; CDR3aa: CATSSYSRDRASYNSPLHF; CDR3nt: TGTGCCACCAGCAGTTACTCGAGGGACAGAGCCTCCTATAATTCACCCCTCCACTTT
d_gene: -; v_gene: TRBV10-3; abundance: -; j_gene: TRBJ1-4; CDR3aa: CAISESVKKLFF; CDR3nt: TGTGCCATCAGTGAGTCGGTAAAAAAACTGTTTTTT
d_gene: TRBD2; v_gene: TRBV9; abundance: few; j_gene: TRBJ2-7; CDR3aa: CASSVGTSVSYEQYF; CDR3nt: TGTGCCAGCAGCGTCGGGACTAGCGTTTCCTACGAGCAGTACTTC
d_gene: -; v_gene: TRBV30; abundance: -; j_gene: TRBJ1-1; CDR3aa: CAWSLQGAEAFF; CDR3nt: TGTGCCTGGAGCCTCCAGGGCGCTGAAGCTTTCTTT
d_gene: -; v_gene: TRBV12-3/TRBV12-4; abundance: many; j_gene: TRBJ2-7; CDR3aa: CASSLVGYYEQYF; CDR3nt: TGTGCCAGCAGTTTAGTGGGGTACTACGAGCAGTACTTC
d_gene: -; v_gene: TRBV27; abundance: -; j_gene: TRBJ1-5; CDR3aa: CASSLSVRNQPQHF; CDR3nt: TGTGCCAGCAGTTTATCGGTTCGGAATCAGCCCCAGCATTTT
d_gene: -; v_gene: TRBV20-1; abundance: -; j_gene: TRBJ1-2; CDR3aa: CSARVGWTTETNYGYTF; CDR3nt: TGCAGTGCTAGAGTTGGGTGGACGACGGAGACTAACTATGGCTACACCTTC
d_gene: TRBD2; v_gene: TRBV20-1; abundance: -; j_gene: TRBJ2-7; CDR3aa: CSAERLAGEPYEQYF; CDR3nt: TGCAGTGCTGAACGACTAGCGGGAGAACCCTACGAGCAGTACTTC
d_gene: TRBD1; v_gene: TRBV12-3/TRBV12-4; abundance: few; j_gene: TRBJ1-5; CDR3aa: CASREGQGGQPQHF; CDR3nt: TGTGCCAGCAGGGAAGGACAGGGGGGTCAGCCCCAGCATTTT